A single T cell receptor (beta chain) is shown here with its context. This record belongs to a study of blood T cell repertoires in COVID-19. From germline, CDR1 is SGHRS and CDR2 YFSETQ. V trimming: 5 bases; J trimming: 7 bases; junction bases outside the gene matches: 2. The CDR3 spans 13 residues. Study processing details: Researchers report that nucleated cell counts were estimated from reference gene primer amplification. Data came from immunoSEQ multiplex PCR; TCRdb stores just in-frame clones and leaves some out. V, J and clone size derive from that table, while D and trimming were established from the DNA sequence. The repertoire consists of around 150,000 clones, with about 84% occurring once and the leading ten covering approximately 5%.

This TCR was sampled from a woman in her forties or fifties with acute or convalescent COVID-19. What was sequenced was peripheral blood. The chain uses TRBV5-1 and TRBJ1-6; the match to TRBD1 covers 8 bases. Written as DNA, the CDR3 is TGCGCCAGCAGGACAGGGGCCAATTCACCCCTCCACTTT. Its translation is CASRTGANSPLHF.